This T cell receptor beta chain was observed in a study of T cell responses to AZD1222 COVID-19 vaccine. Study findings and constraints: Females outnumbered males among donors, who were mostly white British; clonal diversity was possibly underestimated. CD4 TCRs linked to vaccination spanned spike, dominating at 160-218 and 743-854. Reportedly, close to half of spike-specific TCRs are directed against unmutated variant regions.

Worth noting for this clone: Its target is not known.

There are 13 residues in the CDR3. CDR1 LNHDA and CDR2 SQIVND come from the germline V gene (reference sequence). V was pared by 6 bases and J by 8 bases, with 9 bases of the junction left unmatched. Only in-frame clones appear in the TCRdb table, and some are missing; sequencing was by immunoSEQ multiplex PCR. The data hold more than 95,000 clones, with more than 85% observed a single time. The V and J genes are TRBV19 and TRBJ1-2; 7 bases map to TRBD1. The material sequenced was peripheral blood, taken on day 0 of AZD1222 vaccination. This clonotype originated in an adult in good health. The DNA of the CDR3 is TGTGCCAGTAGAGACAGGGCCGCTATGGGCTACACCTTC. It encodes CASRDRAAMGYTF.